Each of the 28 T cell receptor beta chains below was sequenced from the same sample in a study of cytomegalovirus exposure and HLA in healthy donors. Use of 60 Vbeta and 13 Jbeta primers characterized the PCR. Only in-frame clones appear in the TCRdb table, and some are missing; sequencing was by immunoSEQ multiplex PCR. The sample includes about 160,000 clones. What was sequenced was PBMCs. The receptors shown here come from a man under 40 in good health and CMV-seronegative.

V and J are TRBV9 and TRBJ2-3; a possible D gene is TRBD2 (6 bases). V was clipped by 4 bases and J by 4 bases, with 16 bases between them. Germline V CDR1 and CDR2: SGDLS, YYNGEE. The CDR3 has 15 residues. CDR3 nucleotides: TGTGCCAGCAGCTCTTTAGGACTAAAATCAGATACGCAGTATTTT. The encoded protein is CASSSLGLKSDTQYF.

The chain joins TRBV6-5 to TRBJ1-5, with a tentative D call TRBD1 (6 bases). The CDR3 spans 15 residues. Trimming shortened V by 6 bases and J by 4 bases, and 16 bases separated the two germline ends. Germline-derived CDR1 and CDR2 are MNHEY and SVGAGI. The CDR3: CASSITQGRNQPQHF. The CDR3 DNA follows: TGTGCCAGCAGCATAACACAGGGACGGAATCAGCCCCAGCATTTT.

The chain joins TRBV6-6 to TRBJ1-2; D is unclear. With 6 bases removed from V and 5 bases from J, the gap between germline ends came to 7 bases. The CDR3 is made up of 11 amino acids. In germline, CDR1 is MNHNY, CDR2 SVGAGI (reference sequence). Written as DNA, the CDR3 is TGTGCCAGCAGGACGGAGTATGGCTACACCTTC. Encoded protein: CASRTEYGYTF.

This chain links TRBV21-1 with TRBJ1-1; the DNA was not used to check the table's D call, TRBD1. TRBV21-1 is a recognized pseudogene. The CDR3 totals 16 residues. Written as DNA, the CDR3 is TGTGCCAGCAGCAAAGAAAGCGACAGGGCGAACACTGAAGCTTTCTTT. This codes for CASSKESDRANTEAFF.

The chain is built from TRBV19 and TRBJ1-1; a possible D gene is TRBD1 (6 bases). Trimming took off 7 bases at V and 1 base at J, with 13 bases between the two ends. This CDR3 is built from 14 residues. Per the germline V gene, CDR1 is LNHDA and CDR2 is SQIVND (reference sequence). For the CDR3, the DNA is TGTGCCAGTAACATCGGACAGACGAACACTGAAGCTTTCTTT. This encodes CASNIGQTNTEAFF.

The chain's CDR3 is CASSSVVARAYEQYF. For the CDR3, the DNA is TGTGCCAGCAGCTCGGTCGTCGCCAGGGCCTACGAGCAGTACTTC. The V gene is TRBV11-3, the J gene TRBJ2-7; D perhaps matches TRBD1 (5 bases). Looked up from germline, CDR1 is SGHNT and CDR2 is YENEEA. This CDR3 is 15 amino acids long. V was shortened by 4 bases and J by 2 bases, with 15 bases between the two germline ends.

The gene calls are TRBV25-1 and TRBJ1-4; D is perhaps TRBD1 (5 bases). The CDR3 has 16 residues. Deletions cut 1 base from V and 10 bases from J, with 19 bases between. Germline assignment: CDR1 MGHDK and CDR2 SYGVNS. The CDR3 protein is CASSEFSVGVEGKLFF. As DNA, the CDR3 is TGTGCCAGCAGTGAATTCTCTGTAGGGGTGGAGGGAAAACTGTTTTTT.

The rearrangement links TRBV30 to TRBJ1-4; 9 bases line up with TRBD1. Germline trimming cut 5 bases from V and 9 bases from J; bases unmatched to any gene: 10. From germline, CDR1 is GTSNPN and CDR2 SVGIG (reference sequence). The CDR3 extends over 14 amino acids. CDR3 in DNA: TGTGCCTGGGGAGCCGGGACAGGGCGACAAAAACTGTTTTTT. It yields the protein CAWGAGTGRQKLFF.

The chain links TRBV5-8 to TRBJ2-7; TRBD2 aligns across 13 bases. The CDR3 sequence is 16 residues long. The ends lost 4 bases at V and 1 base at J; junction bases unmatched: 5. Germline V gene data show CDR1 as SGHTS and CDR2 as YDEGEE. This CDR3 reads CASSGGTSGKSYEQYF. The CDR3 DNA is TGTGCCAGCAGCGGTGGGACTAGCGGGAAATCCTACGAGCAGTACTTC.

This chain links TRBV30 with TRBJ2-1; TRBD2 aligns across 8 bases. J was trimmed by 8 bases and V by 0 bases; bases with no gene match: 9. Germline CDR1 and CDR2: GTSNPN and SVGIG (reference sequence). The CDR3 loop spans 15 amino acids. The CDR3 loop is CAWSVGLAAADEQFF. CDR3 nucleotides: TGTGCCTGGAGTGTAGGACTAGCCGCCGCCGATGAGCAGTTCTTC.

This chain joins TRBV4-3 and TRBJ1-4; the match to TRBD1 covers 10 bases. This CDR3 region has 14 residues. Germline CDR1 LGHNA, CDR2 YSLEER. J lost 8 bases, V lost 5 bases, and 5 bases had no gene match. As DNA, the CDR3 is TGCGCCAGCAGCATCGACAGGGGGCGAGAAAAACTGTTTTTT. The encoded protein is CASSIDRGREKLFF.

The chain couples TRBV19 to TRBJ2-5, with D possibly matching TRBD1 (5 bases). The germline V and J ends were trimmed by 9 bases and 3 bases, with 23 bases remaining between them. The length of the CDR3 is 16 residues. In germline, CDR1 is LNHDA, CDR2 SQIVND (reference sequence). The CDR3 DNA sequence: TGTGCCAGCCAAAAAGTAGGACAAGGGGCTAAAGAGACCCAGTACTTC. Translating it yields CASQKVGQGAKETQYF.

The chain couples TRBV2 to TRBJ2-4; D possibly corresponds to TRBD2 (6 bases). V shed 7 bases and J shed 4 bases, with 14 bases lying between them. CDR1 and CDR2 (germline): SNHLY, FYNNEI. The CDR3 extends over 14 amino acids. The DNA for the CDR3 is TGTGCCAGCACCCCGGTGGGGGGAAAAAACATTCAGTACTTC. This translates into CASTPVGGKNIQYF.

The J gene is TRBJ2-1, the V gene TRBV9; TRBD2 might be the D (5 bases). Germline V gene data show CDR1 as SGDLS and CDR2 as YYNGEE. Trimming took 0 bases from V and 0 from J, leaving 13 bases between them. This CDR3 has 17 amino acids. The CDR3 reads CASSVGQRTSSYNEQFF. DNA of the CDR3: TGTGCCAGCAGCGTAGGTCAGCGGACCAGCTCCTACAATGAGCAGTTCTTC.

The genes are TRBV29-1 and TRBJ1-1; D not certain. Germline values: CDR1 SQVTM, CDR2 ANQGSEA. The CDR3 contains 12 residues. Trimming stripped 2 bases from V and 1 base from J, with 5 bases between. CDR3 sequence (DNA): TGCAGCGTTGAAAGCCAGAACACTGAAGCTTTCTTT. Its protein product is CSVESQNTEAFF.

The J gene is TRBJ1-1, the V gene TRBV4-1; TRBD1 might be the D (5 bases). The germline gives CDR1 MGHRA, CDR2 YSYEKL. V was shortened by 1 base and J by 2 bases, with 20 bases between the two germline ends. CDR3 length: 18 amino acids. Here the CDR3 reads CASSQGRAGLGVNTEAFF. The CDR3 DNA reads as TGCGCCAGCAGCCAAGGAAGGGCAGGGCTTGGAGTAAACACTGAAGCTTTCTTT.

The chain employs TRBV19 and TRBJ2-7; a weak D match, TRBD2 (6 bases). The V gene lost 5 bases and the J gene lost 3 bases, with 20 bases spanning the gap. Germline CDR1 LNHDA, CDR2 SQIVND (reference sequence). CDR3 length: 16 residues. In DNA, the CDR3 is TGTGCCAGTAGTCCCCGGAGGGGCGCCAATCTCTACGAGCAGTACTTC. Translation gives CASSPRRGANLYEQYF.

The CDR3 is CAWSWGGRDTQYF. The CDR3 DNA reads TGTGCCTGGAGTTGGGGGGGCAGAGATACGCAGTATTTT. The chain links TRBV30 to TRBJ2-3; tentative D call: TRBD2 (7 bases). With 2 bases removed from V and 5 bases from J, the gap between germline ends came to 11 bases. Germline assignment: CDR1 GTSNPN and CDR2 SVGIG (reference sequence). This CDR3 contains 13 residues.

This rearrangement joins TRBV6-5 to TRBJ2-7; TRBD2 is a possible D gene (6 bases). The CDR3 extends over 14 amino acids. V shed 6 bases and J shed 2 bases, with 14 bases lying between them. Germline loops: CDR1 MNHEY, CDR2 SVGAGI. The CDR3 reads CASREGLRAYEQYF. Here the CDR3 DNA reads TGTGCCAGCAGGGAGGGCTTAAGGGCCTACGAGCAGTACTTC.

J is TRBJ1-2 and V is TRBV4-2; D is unclear. V was clipped by 0 bases and J by 4 bases, with 9 bases between them. This CDR3 contains 14 residues. The germline V gene has CDR1 LGHNA and CDR2 YNFKEQ. Here the CDR3 reads CASSQDVGSYGYTF. The CDR3 bases are TGTGCCAGCAGCCAAGATGTGGGGAGCTATGGCTACACCTTC.

This chain connects TRBV5-1 to TRBJ1-5, with 10 bases fitting TRBD1. Germline assignment: CDR1 SGHRS and CDR2 YFSETQ. This CDR3 contains 15 residues. The ends lost 4 bases at V and 2 bases at J; junction bases unmatched: 3. The CDR3 protein is CASSPGTGGNQPQHF. The CDR3 DNA reads TGCGCCAGCAGCCCCGGGACAGGGGGCAATCAGCCCCAGCATTTT.

V is TRBV18 and J is TRBJ1-5, with a weak D call TRBD1 (5 bases). Germline CDR1 and CDR2: KGHSH and LQKENI. The CDR3 runs 16 residues. V was cut by 1 base and J by 4 bases, with 14 bases left in between. The CDR3 sequence is CASSPLSGGTNQPQHF. The CDR3 DNA follows: TGTGCCAGCTCACCACTCTCGGGCGGGACGAATCAGCCCCAGCATTTT. Full variable domain (outside the CDR3, taken from reference TRBV18 and TRBJ1-5): NAGVMQNPRHLVRRRGQEARLRCSPMKGHSHVYWYRQLPEEGLKFMVYLQKENIIDESGMPKERFSAEFPKEGPSILRIQQVVRGDSAAYFCASSPLSGGTNQPQHFGDGTRLSIL.

V usage is TRBV2 and J usage is TRBJ2-1; 7 bases align to TRBD2. With V trimmed by 2 bases and J by 1 base, 2 bases remained unmatched. CDR1 is SNHLY and CDR2 is FYNNEI in the germline V gene. CDR3 length: 15 residues. The CDR3 DNA reads as TGTGCCAGCAGTGAACAAGCGGGATCCTACAATGAGCAGTTCTTC. Its protein is CASSEQAGSYNEQFF.

V usage is TRBV5-6 and J usage is TRBJ1-2; tentatively, D is TRBD1 (5 bases). With 3 bases removed from V and 0 bases from J, the gap between germline ends came to 9 bases. Germline V gene data show CDR1 as SGHDT and CDR2 as YYEEEE. The CDR3 spans 14 residues. CDR3 sequence: CASSWGLANYGYTF. CDR3 bases: TGTGCCAGCAGCTGGGGACTTGCTAACTATGGCTACACCTTC.

V usage is TRBV18 and J usage is TRBJ1-4, with 10 bases lining up with TRBD1. This CDR3 region has 16 residues. Unmatched junction bases numbered 5, after V lost 3 bases and J lost 4 bases. CDR1 is KGHSH, CDR2 LQKENI, per germline. CDR3 residues: CASSPGTGASNEKLFF. The CDR3 DNA reads as TGTGCCAGCTCACCGGGGACAGGGGCCAGTAATGAAAAACTGTTTTTT.

The chain carries TRBV27 and TRBJ1-2; a possible D gene is TRBD1 (6 bases). CDR1 and CDR2 (germline): MNHEY, SMNVEV (reference sequence). Trimming removed 0 bases at V and 6 bases at J, with 14 bases between. This CDR3 spans 15 amino acids. In DNA, the CDR3 is TGTGCCAGCAGTTTATCTCGGGGGGGCGCCGATGGCTACACCTTC. Translated: CASSLSRGGADGYTF.

V usage is TRBV7-6 and J usage is TRBJ2-7, with D possibly being TRBD2 (6 bases). The germline V gene encodes CDR1 SGHVS and CDR2 FNYEAQ. Deletions cut 2 bases from V and 7 bases from J, with 12 bases between. CDR3 length equals 13 residues. DNA of the CDR3: TGTGCCAGCAGCTTAACGGGAGCGAGTGAGCAGTACTTC. This gives the protein CASSLTGASEQYF.

The chain uses TRBV4-1 and TRBJ1-2; TRBD1 might be the D (5 bases). V was shortened by 0 bases and J by 2 bases, with 10 bases between the two germline ends. Germline V gives CDR1 MGHRA, CDR2 YSYEKL. The CDR3 extends over 15 amino acids. The CDR3: CASSQDSTENYGYTF. CDR3 in DNA: TGCGCCAGCAGCCAAGATTCGACAGAGAACTATGGCTACACCTTC.